This TCR beta chain was found in a study of blood T cell repertoires in COVID-19. Study-wide context: The cDNA or gDNA used as material had been derived from T cells, B-cell-depleted T cells, or PBMCs.

Authors' analysis steps: Amplifying reference gene primers gave estimates of nucleated cell counts. Using immunoSEQ multiplex PCR, the repertoire was profiled, and TCRdb retains in-frame clones only, with some absent. V and J calls and clone size are those listed in that table; D and trimming were worked out from the DNA. The sample lists 150,000 to 200,000 clones, 88% occurring once. Germline CDR1 is SNHLY and CDR2 is FYNNEI. The CDR3 runs to 16 residues. Trimming removed 7 bases from V and 5 bases from J; junction bases left unmatched: 16. This TCR was sampled from a man in his sixties with acute or convalescent COVID-19. The rearrangement joins TRBV2 to TRBJ1-2, with TRBD1 matching over 7 bases. Input material: peripheral blood. DNA of the CDR3: TGTGCCAGCACCGGTGGGGCAGGGGGATTTGGGTATGGCTACACCTTC. This translates into CASTGGAGGFGYGYTF.